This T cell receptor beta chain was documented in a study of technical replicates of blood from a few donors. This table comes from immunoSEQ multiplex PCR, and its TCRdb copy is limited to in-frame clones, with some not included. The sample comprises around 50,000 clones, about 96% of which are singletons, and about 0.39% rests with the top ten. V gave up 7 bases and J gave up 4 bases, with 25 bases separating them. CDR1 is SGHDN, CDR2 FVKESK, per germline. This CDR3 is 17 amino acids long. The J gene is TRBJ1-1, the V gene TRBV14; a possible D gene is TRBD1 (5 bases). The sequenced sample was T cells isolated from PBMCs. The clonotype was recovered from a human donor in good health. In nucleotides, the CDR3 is TGTGCCAGCACCCCAAATCGGGTAGGTGGGAGGGGCACTGAAGCTTTCTTT. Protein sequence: CASTPNRVGGRGTEAFF.